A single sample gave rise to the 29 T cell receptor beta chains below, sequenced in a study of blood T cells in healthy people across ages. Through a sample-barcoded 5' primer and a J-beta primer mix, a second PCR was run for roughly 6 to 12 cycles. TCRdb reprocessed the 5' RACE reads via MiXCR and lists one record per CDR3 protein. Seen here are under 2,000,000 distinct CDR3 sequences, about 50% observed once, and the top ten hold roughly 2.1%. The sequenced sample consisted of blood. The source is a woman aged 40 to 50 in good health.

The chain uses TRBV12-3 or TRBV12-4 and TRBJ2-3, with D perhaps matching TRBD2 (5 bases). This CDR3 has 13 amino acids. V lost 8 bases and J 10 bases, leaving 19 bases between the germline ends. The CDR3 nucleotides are TGTGCCAGCTTCCGACCGGGGTTTTGGGCGCAGTATTTT. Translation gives CASFRPGFWAQYF.

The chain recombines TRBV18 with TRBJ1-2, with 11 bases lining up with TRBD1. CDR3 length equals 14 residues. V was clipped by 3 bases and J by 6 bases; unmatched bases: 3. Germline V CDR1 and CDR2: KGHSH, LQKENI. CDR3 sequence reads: CASSPGQGADGYTF. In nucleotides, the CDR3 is TGTGCCAGCTCACCCGGACAGGGGGCGGATGGCTACACCTTC.

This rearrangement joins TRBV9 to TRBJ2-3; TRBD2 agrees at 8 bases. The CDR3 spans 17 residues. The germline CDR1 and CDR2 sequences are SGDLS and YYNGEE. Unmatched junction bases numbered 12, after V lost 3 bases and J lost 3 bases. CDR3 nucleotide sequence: TGTGCCAGCAGCGCCTCCGGGGTGGCGGGGGGAACAGATACGCAGTATTTT. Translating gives CASSASGVAGGTDTQYF. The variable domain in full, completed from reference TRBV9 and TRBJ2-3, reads DSGVTQTPKHLITATGQRVTLRCSPRSGDLSVYWYQQSLDQGLQFLIQYYNGEERAKGNILERFSAQQFPDLHSELNLSSLELGDSALYFCASSASGVAGGTDTQYFGPGTRLTVL.

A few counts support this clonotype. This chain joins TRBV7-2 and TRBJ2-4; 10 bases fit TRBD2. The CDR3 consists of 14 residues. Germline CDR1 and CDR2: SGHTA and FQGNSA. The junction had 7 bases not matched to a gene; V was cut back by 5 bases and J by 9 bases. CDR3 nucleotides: TGTGCCAGCAGCCTTAAGGCTAGCGGGAGCATTCAGTACTTC. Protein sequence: CASSLKASGSIQYF.

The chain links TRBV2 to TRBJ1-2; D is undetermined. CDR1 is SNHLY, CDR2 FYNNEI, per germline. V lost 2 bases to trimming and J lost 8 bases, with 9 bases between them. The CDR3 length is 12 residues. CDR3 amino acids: CASSEYFGGYTF. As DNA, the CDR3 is TGTGCCAGCAGTGAATATTTTGGCGGCTACACCTTC.

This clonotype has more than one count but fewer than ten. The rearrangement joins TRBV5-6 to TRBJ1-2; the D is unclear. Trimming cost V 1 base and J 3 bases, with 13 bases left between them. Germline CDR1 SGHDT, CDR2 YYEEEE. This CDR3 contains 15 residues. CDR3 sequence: CASSLPTQGHYGYTF. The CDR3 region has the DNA TGTGCCAGCAGCTTGCCGACCCAAGGACACTATGGCTACACCTTC.

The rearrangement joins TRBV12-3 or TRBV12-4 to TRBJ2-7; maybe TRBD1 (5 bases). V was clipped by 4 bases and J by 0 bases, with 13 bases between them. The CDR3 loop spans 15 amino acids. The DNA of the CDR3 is TGTGCCAGCAGTTCATGGGGCGGATACTCCTACGAGCAGTACTTC. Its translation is CASSSWGGYSYEQYF.

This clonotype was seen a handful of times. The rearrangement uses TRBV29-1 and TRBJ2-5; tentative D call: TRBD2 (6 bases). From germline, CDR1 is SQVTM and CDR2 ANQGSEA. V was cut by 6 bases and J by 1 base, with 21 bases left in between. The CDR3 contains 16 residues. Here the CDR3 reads CSVSGPRRIPQETQYF. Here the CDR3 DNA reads TGCAGCGTCAGCGGGCCCCGGAGGATCCCCCAAGAGACCCAGTACTTC.

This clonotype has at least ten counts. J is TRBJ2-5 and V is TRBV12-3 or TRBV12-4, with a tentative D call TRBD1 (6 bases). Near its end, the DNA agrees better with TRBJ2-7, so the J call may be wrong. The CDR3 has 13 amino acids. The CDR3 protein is CASTPQGPYEQYF. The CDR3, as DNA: TGTGCCAGCACCCCACAGGGACCATACGAGCAGTACTTC.

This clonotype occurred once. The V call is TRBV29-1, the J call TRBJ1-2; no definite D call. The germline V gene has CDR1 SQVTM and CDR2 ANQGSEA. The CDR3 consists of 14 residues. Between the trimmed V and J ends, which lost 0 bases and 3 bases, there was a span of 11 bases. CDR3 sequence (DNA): TGCAGCGTTGAAGATTCGCCGGGGTACTATGGCTACACCTTC. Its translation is CSVEDSPGYYGYTF.

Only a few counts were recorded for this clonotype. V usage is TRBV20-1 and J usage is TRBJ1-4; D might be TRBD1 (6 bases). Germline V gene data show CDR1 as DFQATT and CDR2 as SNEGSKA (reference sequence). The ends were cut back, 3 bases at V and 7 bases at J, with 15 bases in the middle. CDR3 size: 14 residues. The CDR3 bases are TGCAGTGCTAGCCAACAGGGAGGAGGTGAAAAACTGTTTTTT. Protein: CSASQQGGGEKLFF.

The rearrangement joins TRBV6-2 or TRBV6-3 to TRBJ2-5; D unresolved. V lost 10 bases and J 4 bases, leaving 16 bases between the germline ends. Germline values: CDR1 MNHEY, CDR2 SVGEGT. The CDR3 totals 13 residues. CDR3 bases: TGTGCCATCCAGGACCCAGCACGAGAGACCCAGTACTTC. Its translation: CAIQDPARETQYF.

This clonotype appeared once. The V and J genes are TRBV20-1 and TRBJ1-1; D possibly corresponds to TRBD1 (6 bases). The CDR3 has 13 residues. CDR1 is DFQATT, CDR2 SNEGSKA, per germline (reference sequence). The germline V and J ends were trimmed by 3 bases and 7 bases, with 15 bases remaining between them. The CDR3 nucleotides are TGCAGTGCTAGGGACAGACAATCACTTGAAGCTTTCTTT. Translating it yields CSARDRQSLEAFF.

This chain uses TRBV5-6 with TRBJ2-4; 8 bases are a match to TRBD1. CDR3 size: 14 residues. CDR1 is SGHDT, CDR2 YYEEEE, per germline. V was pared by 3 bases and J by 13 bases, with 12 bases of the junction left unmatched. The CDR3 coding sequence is TGTGCCAGCAGCTCTGGGACAGGACAACGGGCCCAGTACTTC. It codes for CASSSGTGQRAQYF.

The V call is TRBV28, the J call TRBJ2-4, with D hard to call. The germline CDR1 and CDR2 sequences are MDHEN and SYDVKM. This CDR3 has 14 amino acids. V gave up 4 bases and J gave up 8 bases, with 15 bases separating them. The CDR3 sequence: CASSYGWSGDIQYF. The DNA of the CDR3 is TGTGCCAGCAGTTATGGATGGTCAGGCGACATTCAGTACTTC. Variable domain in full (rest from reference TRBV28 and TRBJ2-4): DVKVTQSSRYLVKRTGEKVFLECVQDMDHENMFWYRQDPGLGLRLIYFSYDVKMKEKGDIPEGYSVSREKKERFSLILESASTNQTSMYLCASSYGWSGDIQYFGAGTRLSVL.

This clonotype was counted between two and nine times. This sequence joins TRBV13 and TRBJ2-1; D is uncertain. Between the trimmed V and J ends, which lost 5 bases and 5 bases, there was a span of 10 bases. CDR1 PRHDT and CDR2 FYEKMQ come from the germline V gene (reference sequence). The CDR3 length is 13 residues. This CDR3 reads CASSHARDNEQFF. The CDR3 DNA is TGTGCCAGCAGCCACGCCCGGGACAATGAGCAGTTCTTC.

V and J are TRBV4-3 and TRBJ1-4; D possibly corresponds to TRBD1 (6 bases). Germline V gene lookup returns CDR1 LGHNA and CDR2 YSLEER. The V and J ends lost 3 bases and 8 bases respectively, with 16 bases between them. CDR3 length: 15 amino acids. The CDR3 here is CASSQVSGVGEKLFF. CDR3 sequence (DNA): TGCGCCAGCAGCCAGGTCTCAGGGGTAGGAGAAAAACTGTTTTTT.

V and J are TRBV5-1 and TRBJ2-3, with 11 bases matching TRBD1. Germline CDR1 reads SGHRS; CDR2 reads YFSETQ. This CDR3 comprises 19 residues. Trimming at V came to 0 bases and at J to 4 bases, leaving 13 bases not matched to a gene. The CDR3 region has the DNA TGCGCCAGCAGCTTGGCGATCCACTGGGACAGGGGGTTTTCAGATACGCAGTATTTT. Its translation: CASSLAIHWDRGFSDTQYF. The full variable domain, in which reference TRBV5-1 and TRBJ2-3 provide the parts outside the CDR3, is KAGVTQTPRYLIKTRGQQVTLSCSPISGHRSVSWYQQTPGQGLQFLFEYFSETQRNKGNFPGRFSGRQFSNSRSEMNVSTLELGDSALYLCASSLAIHWDRGFSDTQYFGPGTRLTVL.

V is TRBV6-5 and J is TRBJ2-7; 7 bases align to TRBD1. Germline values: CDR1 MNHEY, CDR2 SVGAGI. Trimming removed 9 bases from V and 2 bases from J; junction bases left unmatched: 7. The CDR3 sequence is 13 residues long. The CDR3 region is CARRLTGPYEQYF. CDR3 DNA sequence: TGTGCCAGACGGTTGACAGGGCCCTACGAGCAGTACTTC.

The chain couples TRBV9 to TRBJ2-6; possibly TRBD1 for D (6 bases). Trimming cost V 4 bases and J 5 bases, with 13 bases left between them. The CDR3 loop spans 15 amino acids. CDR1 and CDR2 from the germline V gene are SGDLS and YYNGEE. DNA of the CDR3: TGTGCCAGCAGCCCCCGGACAGCATGGGCCAACGTCCTGACTTTC. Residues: CASSPRTAWANVLTF.

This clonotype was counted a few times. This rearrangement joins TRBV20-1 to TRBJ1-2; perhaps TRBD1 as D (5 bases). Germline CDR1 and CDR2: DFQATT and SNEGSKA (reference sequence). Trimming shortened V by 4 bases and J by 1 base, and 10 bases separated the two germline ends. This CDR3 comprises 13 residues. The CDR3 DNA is TGCAGTGCTACACGGAGGGGTAACTATGGCTACACCTTC. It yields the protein CSATRRGNYGYTF.

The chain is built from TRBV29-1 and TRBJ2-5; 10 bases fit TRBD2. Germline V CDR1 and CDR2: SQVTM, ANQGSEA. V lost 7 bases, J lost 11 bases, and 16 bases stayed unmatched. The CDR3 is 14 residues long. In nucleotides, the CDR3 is TGCAGCGCTCCGGGACTAGCGTGGTCCAGTGAGCAGTACTTC. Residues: CSAPGLAWSSEQYF.

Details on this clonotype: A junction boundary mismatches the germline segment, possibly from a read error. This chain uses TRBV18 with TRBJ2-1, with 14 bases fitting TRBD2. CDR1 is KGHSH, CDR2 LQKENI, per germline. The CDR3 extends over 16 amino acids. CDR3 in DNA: TGTGCCAGCTCACCTAAGGGACTAGCGGGGGTCAATGAACAGTTCTTC. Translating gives CASSPKGLAGVNEQFF.

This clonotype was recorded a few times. The CDR3, as DNA: TGCGCCAGCAGCCCGATCTCGACAGGGCCCCAAGAGACCCAGTACTTC. It specifies CASSPISTGPQETQYF. The chain recombines TRBV4-3 with TRBJ2-5; TRBD1 aligns across 7 bases. The CDR3 extends over 16 amino acids. Germline values: CDR1 LGHNA, CDR2 YSLEER. Unmatched junction bases numbered 9, after V lost 4 bases and J lost 1 base.

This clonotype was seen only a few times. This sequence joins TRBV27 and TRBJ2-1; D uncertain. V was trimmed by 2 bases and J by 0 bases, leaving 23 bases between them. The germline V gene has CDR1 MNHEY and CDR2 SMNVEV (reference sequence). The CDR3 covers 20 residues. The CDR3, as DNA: TGTGCCAGCAGTTTAACCCCACTCGCCGGGCGACTCAGCTCCTACAATGAGCAGTTCTTC. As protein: CASSLTPLAGRLSSYNEQFF.

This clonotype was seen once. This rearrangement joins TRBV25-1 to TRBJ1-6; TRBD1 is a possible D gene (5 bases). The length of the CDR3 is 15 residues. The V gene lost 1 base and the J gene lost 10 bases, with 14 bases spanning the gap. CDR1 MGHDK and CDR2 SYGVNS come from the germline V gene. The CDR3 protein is CASSESTQGESPLHF. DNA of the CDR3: TGTGCCAGCAGTGAATCAACCCAGGGTGAGTCACCCCTCCACTTT.

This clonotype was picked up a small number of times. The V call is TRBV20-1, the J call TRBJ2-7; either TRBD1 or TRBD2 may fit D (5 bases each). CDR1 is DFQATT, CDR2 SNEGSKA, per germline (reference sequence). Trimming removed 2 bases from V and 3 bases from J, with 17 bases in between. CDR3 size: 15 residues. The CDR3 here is CSARPELGRGYEQYF. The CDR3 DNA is TGCAGTGCTAGACCTGAACTGGGACGGGGCTACGAGCAGTACTTC.

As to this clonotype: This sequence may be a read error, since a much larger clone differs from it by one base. The CDR3 reads CAGSHRGEETQYF. In DNA form, the CDR3 reads TGTGCCGGCAGCCACAGGGGAGAAGAGACCCAGTACTTC. The chain links TRBV6-2 or TRBV6-3 to TRBJ2-5, with 7 bases aligning to TRBD1. Germline V CDR1 and CDR2: MNHEY, SVGEGT. This CDR3 spans 13 amino acids.

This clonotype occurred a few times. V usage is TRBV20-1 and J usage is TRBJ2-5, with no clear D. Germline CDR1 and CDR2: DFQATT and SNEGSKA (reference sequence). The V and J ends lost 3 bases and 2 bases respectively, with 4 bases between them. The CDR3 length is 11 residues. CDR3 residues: CSASKQETQYF. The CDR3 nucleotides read TGCAGTGCTAGTAAGCAAGAGACCCAGTACTTC.